These 32 T cell receptor beta chains were all obtained from the same sample, sequenced in a study of T cell clones after liver transplantation. Produced via immunoSEQ multiplex PCR; TCRdb's table is partial and in-frame only. The sample includes 93,000 or so clones, about 80% seen only once; the top ten take about 2.8%. The sample here was CD4+ T cells from blood, taken around 50 months after liver transplant. The receptors here all came from a human patient who received a liver transplant. Part of the T cell pool may stem from the graft donor.

The V gene is TRBV1, the J gene TRBJ2-6. TRBV1 is reported as a pseudogene. The CDR3 is made up of 17 amino acids. The CDR3 DNA is TGCACCAGCAGTGGGTTTTGTTTACAAAGTCGGGCCAACGTCCTGACTTTC. It specifies CTSSGFCLQSRANVLTF.

As for this clone: Other DNA sequences in this sample translate to the same CDR3. CDR3 protein: CASSPLGETQYF. CDR3 nucleotide sequence: TGTGCCAGCTCACCCCTGGGAGAGACCCAGTACTTC. This chain connects TRBV18 to TRBJ2-5, with no clear D. This CDR3 contains 12 residues. Trimming pared 3 bases from V and 4 bases from J, leaving 6 bases between. CDR1 and CDR2 (germline): KGHSH, LQKENI.

The chain combines TRBV7-9 with TRBJ1-2; D gene uncertain. Germline V gene sequence: CDR1 SEHNR, CDR2 FQNEAQ (reference sequence). This CDR3 has 15 residues. Deletions cut 1 base from V and 3 bases from J, with 12 bases between. The CDR3 DNA reads TGTGCCAGCAGCTTAGATTGGCCGGGGTACTATGGCTACACCTTC. Amino acid sequence: CASSLDWPGYYGYTF.

This rearrangement joins TRBV19 to TRBJ2-2, with D maybe TRBD1 (6 bases). Germline CDR1 is LNHDA and CDR2 is SQIVND (reference sequence). CDR3 length: 16 amino acids. The V end was cut by 6 bases, the J end by 0 bases, with 14 bases between. The CDR3 DNA reads TGTGCCAGTAGGAGGGTTAGACAGGCGAACACCGGGGAGCTGTTTTTT. Translating gives CASRRVRQANTGELFF.

This chain joins TRBV28 and TRBJ2-7; D is unclear. Germline V gene lookup returns CDR1 MDHEN and CDR2 SYDVKM. Trimming left V 7 bases short and J 2 bases short, with 9 bases between. The CDR3 covers 12 residues. CDR3 DNA: TGTGCCAGCAAGACACTCCCCTACGAGCAGTACTTC. It translates to CASKTLPYEQYF.

The chain is built from TRBV30 and TRBJ2-7; D uncertain. Trimming took off 0 bases at V and 1 base at J, with 13 bases between the two ends. Germline CDR1 is GTSNPN and CDR2 is SVGIG (reference sequence). This CDR3 contains 15 residues. The CDR3: CAWSVRPAFSYEQYF. The CDR3 DNA reads TGTGCCTGGAGTGTACGGCCAGCTTTTTCCTACGAGCAGTACTTC. The variable domain in full, completed from reference TRBV30 and TRBJ2-7, reads SQTIHQWPATLVQPVGSPLSLECTVEGTSNPNLYWYRQAAGRGLQLLFYSVGIGQISSEVPQNLSASRPQDRQFILSSKKLLLSDSGFYLCAWSVRPAFSYEQYFGPGTRLTVT.

This rearrangement joins TRBV30 to TRBJ2-7; TRBD2 matches at 7 bases. Germline trimming cut 4 bases from V and 1 base from J; bases unmatched to any gene: 13. Germline V gene data show CDR1 as GTSNPN and CDR2 as SVGIG (reference sequence). This CDR3 spans 16 amino acids. The CDR3 region has the DNA TGTGCCTGGAAGTGGGGCTCGAGACTAGCTTCCTACGAGCAGTACTTC. Its protein product is CAWKWGSRLASYEQYF.

The gene calls are TRBV7-7 and TRBJ1-3; D is ambiguous. In germline, CDR1 is SSHAT, CDR2 FNYEAQ (reference sequence). V was cut by 1 base and J by 0 bases, with 1 base left in between. The length of the CDR3 is 13 residues. Here the CDR3 reads CASSLGSGNTIYF. CDR3 bases: TGTGCCAGCAGCTTAGGCTCTGGAAACACCATATATTTT.

The chain uses TRBV5-1 and TRBJ1-6; D possibly corresponds to TRBD1 (5 bases). This CDR3 is built from 15 residues. Trimming removed 2 bases at V and 5 bases at J, with 11 bases between. Germline V gene sequence: CDR1 SGHRS, CDR2 YFSETQ. In DNA form, the CDR3 reads TGCGCCAGCAGCTTCCAGGGCCTCGATAATTCACCCCTCCACTTT. Its translation is CASSFQGLDNSPLHF.

This clone was counted only a few times. The chain combines TRBV7-3 with TRBJ2-2; TRBD2 matches at 8 bases. There are 15 residues in the CDR3. CDR1 is SGHTA and CDR2 is FQGTGA in the germline V gene. J was trimmed by 5 bases and V by 6 bases; bases with no gene match: 8. CDR3 in DNA: TGTGCCAGCAGAGCCAGAGCTAGCGGGACCGGGGAGCTGTTTTTT. This sequence encodes CASRARASGTGELFF.

The chain combines TRBV5-8 with TRBJ1-1; D uncertain. The germline V gene encodes CDR1 SGHTS and CDR2 YDEGEE. The V end was cut by 4 bases, the J end by 0 bases, with 13 bases between. This CDR3 is built from 15 residues. The CDR3 DNA follows: TGTGCCAGCAGCCTACCTAGCGGATTGAACACTGAAGCTTTCTTT. Protein sequence: CASSLPSGLNTEAFF.

V and J are TRBV7-2 and TRBJ2-2; D might be TRBD2 (7 bases). Trimming cost V 3 bases and J 6 bases, with 20 bases left between them. The CDR3 contains 17 residues. Germline CDR1 is SGHTA and CDR2 is FQGNSA. CDR3 protein: CASSLGAAGPLAGELFF. The CDR3 DNA reads as TGTGCCAGCAGCTTGGGGGCAGCGGGGCCCTTGGCCGGGGAGCTGTTTTTT.

In this sample, this clone turned up once. V and J are TRBV5-1 and TRBJ1-4; perhaps TRBD1 as D (5 bases). Trimming took off 3 bases at V and 8 bases at J, with 17 bases between the two ends. Germline V CDR1 and CDR2: SGHRS, YFSETQ. The CDR3 consists of 15 residues. This CDR3 is CASSSQGSPGEKLFF. The CDR3 region has the DNA TGCGCCAGCAGCTCGCAGGGCAGTCCGGGGGAAAAACTGTTTTTT.

The chain carries TRBV5-4 and TRBJ1-2, with D possibly being TRBD1 (6 bases). Germline V gives CDR1 SGHNT, CDR2 YYREEE (reference sequence). V lost 4 bases and J 1 base, leaving 11 bases between the germline ends. The CDR3 covers 14 residues. The CDR3 is CASSPPDSNYGYTF. Written as DNA, the CDR3 is TGTGCCAGCAGCCCGCCGGACAGTAACTATGGCTACACCTTC. The entire variable domain, with the rest obtained from reference TRBV5-4 and TRBJ1-2, is as follows: ETGVTQSPTHLIKTRGQQVTLRCSSQSGHNTVSWYQQALGQGPQFIFQYYREEENGRGNFPPRFSGLQFPNYSSELNVNALELDDSALYLCASSPPDSNYGYTFGSGTRLTVV.

This chain links TRBV7-2 with TRBJ2-3; the D is unclear. Trimming pared 5 bases from V and 6 bases from J, leaving 21 bases between. The CDR3 has 16 amino acids. Germline loops: CDR1 SGHTA, CDR2 FQGNSA. The CDR3 sequence: CASSPGSGLGIDTQYF. The CDR3 DNA reads as TGTGCCAGCAGCCCCGGGTCCGGGTTGGGGATCGATACGCAGTATTTT.

This clone was detected only a few times. The V and J genes are TRBV7-9 and TRBJ1-6; D might be TRBD1 (5 bases). This CDR3 has 14 residues. V gave up 1 base and J gave up 5 bases, with 6 bases separating them. Germline V gene data show CDR1 as SEHNR and CDR2 as FQNEAQ (reference sequence). The CDR3 loop reads CASSLGQNNSPLHF. CDR3 DNA: TGTGCCAGCAGCTTAGGACAGAATAATTCACCCCTCCACTTT.

This clone occurred a few times. The V call is TRBV7-8, the J call TRBJ2-5; TRBD1 is a possible D gene (6 bases). CDR1 and CDR2 (germline): SGHVS, FQNEAQ. CDR3 length: 15 amino acids. V lost 5 bases and J 5 bases, leaving 18 bases between the germline ends. CDR3 sequence reads: CASSPSGHLGETQYF. The CDR3 region has the DNA TGTGCCAGCAGCCCCTCGGGACACCTGGGGGAGACCCAGTACTTC.

The V call is TRBV25-1, the J call TRBJ1-5, with D unclear. In germline, CDR1 is MGHDK, CDR2 SYGVNS. The CDR3 contains 10 residues. The germline V and J ends were trimmed by 3 bases and 9 bases, with 3 bases remaining between them. The CDR3 DNA is TGTGCCAGCAGTGACAGGCCCCAGCATTTT. Amino acid sequence: CASSDRPQHF. Supplemented by reference TRBV25-1 and TRBJ1-5, the full variable domain reads EADIYQTPRYLVIGTGKKITLECSQTMGHDKMYWYQQDPGMELHLIHYSYGVNSTEKGDLSSESTVSRIRTEHFPLTLESARPSHTSQYLCASSDRPQHFGDGTRLSIL.

The rearrangement uses TRBV19 and TRBJ1-1, with a weak D call TRBD1 (5 bases). The CDR3 length is 14 residues. With 9 bases removed from V and 7 bases from J, the gap between germline ends came to 21 bases. Germline V gives CDR1 LNHDA, CDR2 SQIVND (reference sequence). The CDR3 DNA follows: TGTGCCAGCGACCGGCAGGGCCGTTCTGTTGAAGCTTTCTTT. It encodes CASDRQGRSVEAFF.

V and J are TRBV19 and TRBJ2-1; no clear D. Trimming removed 7 bases at V and 6 bases at J, with 13 bases between. This CDR3 spans 13 amino acids. In germline, CDR1 is LNHDA, CDR2 SQIVND (reference sequence). CDR3 protein: CASNSRPSNEQFF. CDR3 nucleotides: TGTGCCAGTAACTCAAGGCCCTCCAATGAGCAGTTCTTC.

The V and J genes are TRBV19 and TRBJ1-1, with D unresolved. This CDR3 is 13 amino acids long. Per the germline V gene, CDR1 is LNHDA and CDR2 is SQIVND (reference sequence). Trimming removed 8 bases from V and 1 base from J, with 11 bases in between. CDR3 residues: CASCRVPNTEAFF. CDR3 coding DNA: TGTGCCAGTTGTAGGGTCCCGAACACTGAAGCTTTCTTT. Variable domain in full (rest from reference TRBV19 and TRBJ1-1): DGGITQSPKYLFRKEGQNVTLSCEQNLNHDAMYWYRQDPGQGLRLIYYSQIVNDFQKGDIAEGYSVSREKKESFPLTVTSAQKNPTAFYLCASCRVPNTEAFFGQGTRLTVV.

This chain joins TRBV6-5 and TRBJ1-2; D might be TRBD1 (6 bases). From germline, CDR1 is MNHEY and CDR2 SVGAGI. The CDR3 consists of 14 residues. V lost 2 bases to trimming and J lost 1 base, with 8 bases between them. CDR3 DNA sequence: TGTGCCAGCAGTTACCGGGACAATAACTATGGCTACACCTTC. This translates into CASSYRDNNYGYTF.

In DNA form, the CDR3 reads TGTGCCAGTAGTATAGTCCTACTCTCTGGAAACACCATATATTTT. This codes for CASSIVLLSGNTIYF. This chain uses TRBV19 with TRBJ1-3; D gene uncertain. CDR3 length: 15 amino acids. Germline V lookup: CDR1 LNHDA, CDR2 SQIVND (reference sequence). V lost 1 base and J 0 bases, leaving 7 bases between the germline ends. Supplemented by reference TRBV19 and TRBJ1-3, the full variable domain reads DGGITQSPKYLFRKEGQNVTLSCEQNLNHDAMYWYRQDPGQGLRLIYYSQIVNDFQKGDIAEGYSVSREKKESFPLTVTSAQKNPTAFYLCASSIVLLSGNTIYFGEGSWLTVV.

The chain has TRBV15 and TRBJ1-2; 8 bases line up with TRBD1. CDR3 size: 16 residues. V lost 0 bases, J lost 2 bases, and 5 bases stayed unmatched. Germline-derived CDR1 and CDR2 are LNHNV and YYDKDF (reference sequence). In DNA form, the CDR3 reads TGTGCCACCAGCAGAGAAGGACAGGGCCGAAACTATGGCTACACCTTC. Amino acid sequence: CATSREGQGRNYGYTF.

This chain links TRBV27 with TRBJ1-2; D gene uncertain. Trimming took off 3 bases at V and 2 bases at J, with 7 bases between the two ends. Germline CDR1 MNHEY, CDR2 SMNVEV (reference sequence). The CDR3 is 13 amino acids. Here the CDR3 DNA reads TGTGCCAGCAGTTTGGATCGGAACTATGGCTACACCTTC. Amino acids: CASSLDRNYGYTF.

The chain employs TRBV27 and TRBJ1-1; no reliable D call. Germline V gene sequence: CDR1 MNHEY, CDR2 SMNVEV (reference sequence). With 7 bases removed from V and 5 bases from J, the gap between germline ends came to 14 bases. The CDR3 totals 13 residues. As DNA, the CDR3 is TGTGCCAGCACGTCGAGAGTGGGGACTGAAGCTTTCTTT. It codes for CASTSRVGTEAFF.

The CDR3 sequence is CASSSRQGVNEQFF. CDR3 bases: TGTGCCAGCAGTTCAAGACAGGGGGTGAATGAGCAGTTCTTC. The V call is TRBV6-6, the J call TRBJ2-1; TRBD1 aligns across 9 bases. CDR1 and CDR2 (germline): MNHNY, SVGAGI (reference sequence). V dropped 4 bases and J dropped 7; count of bases not matched to a gene: 5. This CDR3 is 14 amino acids long.

The genes are TRBV5-4 and TRBJ1-6; D is unclear. The germline gives CDR1 SGHNT, CDR2 YYREEE (reference sequence). CDR3 length equals 16 residues. V was trimmed by 0 bases and J by 10 bases, leaving 17 bases between them. This chain's CDR3 is CASSLALGRGGSPLHF. Here the CDR3 DNA reads TGTGCCAGCAGCTTGGCCTTGGGCCGTGGAGGGTCACCCCTCCACTTT.

The genes are TRBV29-1 and TRBJ1-1; unclear D gene. The V gene lost 4 bases and the J gene lost 0 bases, with 18 bases spanning the gap. CDR1 SQVTM and CDR2 ANQGSEA come from the germline V gene. The CDR3 totals 16 residues. The CDR3 nucleotides are TGCAGCGTTGTAAGAAGGTTCCAAGGTTTGAACACTGAAGCTTTCTTT. The encoded protein is CSVVRRFQGLNTEAFF.

V is TRBV9 and J is TRBJ1-3; D uncertain. Trimming pared 3 bases from V and 1 base from J, leaving 8 bases between. Per germline, CDR1 SGDLS and CDR2 YYNGEE. The CDR3 contains 14 residues. The CDR3 DNA is TGTGCCAGCAGCGCAACAGCGTCTGGAAACACCATATATTTT. Encoded protein: CASSATASGNTIYF.

The chain recombines TRBV29-1 with TRBJ1-2; 8 bases map to TRBD1. CDR1 is SQVTM, CDR2 ANQGSEA, per germline. After removal of 8 bases from V and 5 bases from J, the junction contained 10 bases not matched to a gene. The CDR3 totals 13 residues. CDR3 in DNA: TGCAGCATAGACTCAGGGGGCGCTTATGGCTACACCTTC. Protein: CSIDSGGAYGYTF. The entire variable domain, with the rest obtained from reference TRBV29-1 and TRBJ1-2, is as follows: SAVISQKPSRDICQRGTSLTIQCQVDSQVTMMFWYRQQPGQSLTLIATANQGSEATYESGFVIDKFPISRPNLTFSTLTVSNMSPEDSSIYLCSIDSGGAYGYTFGSGTRLTVV.

V is TRBV6-5 and J is TRBJ2-2, with D hard to call. This CDR3 is built from 15 residues. The V gene lost 2 bases and the J gene lost 1 base, with 8 bases spanning the gap. Germline V lookup: CDR1 MNHEY, CDR2 SVGAGI. The CDR3 loop is CASSYEWKNTGELFF. DNA for the CDR3: TGTGCCAGCAGTTACGAGTGGAAGAACACCGGGGAGCTGTTTTTT.